This is a list of T cell receptor beta chains from one sample in a study of PD-L1 blockade in urothelial cancer. This table comes from immunoSEQ multiplex PCR, and its TCRdb copy is limited to in-frame clones, with some not included. The data contain about 36,000 clones, roughly 84% of them singletons. The material was PBMCs, obtained around atezolizumab (anti-PD-L1) treatment. All receptors come from a man in his forties with urothelial cancer. CDR3s include the opening cysteine and the closing phenylalanine or tryptophan. A D gene is named only where the DNA matches it firmly. Clone size is shown for a subset of rows, as once, few, many or a class of expanded clone.

clone_size j_call v_call d_call cdr3_aa cdr3_nt
- TRBJ2-7 TRBV5-1 TRBD1 CASSLAEVGLKTGGGWDEQYF TGCGCCAGCAGCTTGGCCGAGGTTGGCCTAAAGACAGGGGGCGGTTGGGACGAGCAGTACTTC
- TRBJ1-2 TRBV28 TRBD1 CASSPGTGEGYTF TGTGCCAGCAGTCCCGGGACAGGGGAGGGCTACACCTTC
- TRBJ2-5 TRBV9 TRBD2 CASSVTSGREGTQYF TGTGCCAGCAGCGTTACTAGCGGGAGGGAGGGGACCCAGTACTTC
once TRBJ2-2 TRBV5-4 TRBD1 CASSLRDRAHGELFF TGTGCCAGCAGCCTCCGGGACAGAGCACACGGGGAGCTGTTTTTT
- TRBJ1-4 TRBV7-9 - CASSLGYRPNEKLFF TGTGCCAGCAGCTTAGGATACAGGCCTAATGAAAAACTGTTTTTT
few TRBJ1-5 TRBV7-9 - CASSLGAESQPQHF TGTGCCAGCAGCTTAGGGGCCGAGAGTCAGCCCCAGCATTTT
- TRBJ2-7 TRBV10-1 - CASSESSGKQYF TGCGCCAGCAGTGAGTCGTCGGGGAAGCAGTACTTC
few TRBJ1-3 TRBV6-6 - CASGYRATSGNTIYF TGTGCCAGCGGATACAGGGCGACCTCTGGAAACACCATATATTTT
- TRBJ1-4 TRBV6-5 TRBD1 CASSSGTANEKLFF TGTGCCAGCAGCTCCGGGACAGCTAATGAAAAACTGTTTTTT
- TRBJ2-7 TRBV30 - CAWSVPQGLSSYEQYF TGTGCCTGGAGTGTACCTCAGGGCTTAAGCTCCTACGAGCAGTACTTC
- TRBJ2-5 TRBV7-2 TRBD1 CASSPTGAGETQYF TGTGCCAGCAGCCCGACAGGGGCCGGAGAGACCCAGTACTTC
- TRBJ2-7 TRBV19 TRBD2 CASSIAGGDSSYEQYF TGTGCCAGTAGTATAGCGGGAGGTGATAGCTCCTACGAGCAGTACTTC
- TRBJ2-7 TRBV5-4 - CATYDRTENSYEQYF TGTGCCACCTATGATAGAACTGAGAACTCCTACGAGCAGTACTTC
- TRBJ1-5 TRBV7-8 - CASSLARSGNQPQHF TGTGCCAGCAGCTTAGCACGATCGGGCAATCAGCCCCAGCATTTT
- TRBJ2-1 TRBV29-1 TRBD1 CSVMGQGGDEQFF TGCAGCGTCATGGGACAGGGTGGCGATGAGCAGTTCTTC
- TRBJ2-7 TRBV5-1 - CASSLAVTPHEQYF TGCGCCAGCAGCTTGGCCGTTACTCCCCACGAGCAGTACTTC
- TRBJ1-3 TRBV5-1 TRBD1 CASSTRQGSSGNTIYF TGCGCCAGCAGCACGCGACAGGGGAGCTCTGGAAACACCATATATTTT
- TRBJ2-7 TRBV15 - CATSGLTGYEQYF TGTGCCACCAGCGGACTAACAGGTTACGAGCAGTACTTC
- TRBJ2-1 TRBV4-3 TRBD2 CASSTGTSYNEQFF TGCGCCAGCAGCACCGGGACTAGCTACAATGAGCAGTTCTTC
once TRBJ1-5 TRBV2 TRBD1 CASSPRTGGNQPQHF TGTGCCAGCAGTCCTCGGACAGGGGGGAATCAGCCCCAGCATTTT
once TRBJ1-2 TRBV28 - CASKLNYGYTF TGTGCCAGCAAACTCAACTATGGCTACACCTTC
few TRBJ1-4 TRBV19 - CASSEKEKLFF TGTGCCAGTAGTGAGAAGGAAAAACTGTTTTTT
- TRBJ2-3 TRBV4-2 TRBD2 CASSPHGLAGVPEKDTQYF TGTGCCAGCAGCCCTCACGGACTAGCGGGAGTACCAGAAAAGGATACGCAGTATTTT
- TRBJ1-2 TRBV4-3 - CASSQEGQGTYGYTF TGCGCCAGCAGCCAAGAAGGGCAGGGGACCTATGGCTACACCTTC
- TRBJ1-5 TRBV2 - CASRSEANQPQHF TGTGCCAGCAGGAGTGAGGCCAATCAGCCCCAGCATTTT
once TRBJ2-7 TRBV30 - CAWSTGGFIYEQYF TGTGCCTGGAGTACCGGGGGTTTCATATACGAGCAGTACTTC
- TRBJ2-7 TRBV7-2 - CASSLVGGLVSYEQYF TGTGCCAGCAGCTTAGTTGGGGGGTTGGTATCCTACGAGCAGTACTTC
- TRBJ2-1 TRBV5-1 TRBD2 CASSPASGRGNEQFF TGCGCCAGCAGCCCCGCTAGCGGGAGAGGGAATGAGCAGTTCTTC
- TRBJ2-1 TRBV7-3 - CASSLGGWRDNEQFF TGTGCCAGCAGCTTAGGGGGGTGGCGGGACAATGAGCAGTTCTTC
- TRBJ1-3 TRBV6-5 TRBD1 CASSYGTGGNTIYF TGTGCCAGCAGTTACGGGACAGGAGGAAACACCATATATTTT
- TRBJ2-2 TRBV19 TRBD2 CASSITGRGRTGELFF TGTGCCAGTAGTATAACGGGGAGGGGTCGAACCGGGGAGCTGTTTTTT
- TRBJ2-1 TRBV7-2 TRBD2 CASSLRREVSNEQFF TGTGCCAGCAGCTTACGGCGGGAGGTAAGCAATGAGCAGTTCTTC
- TRBJ1-1 TRBV15 - CATSRGSTEAFF TGTGCCACCAGCAGAGGGAGCACTGAAGCTTTCTTT
- TRBJ2-5 TRBV18 TRBD1 CASSTGVETQYF TGTGCCAGCTCCACAGGGGTGGAGACCCAGTACTTC
once TRBJ2-2 TRBV28 TRBD2 CASSFMVAGAGELFF TGTGCCAGCAGTTTCATGGTAGCGGGAGCCGGGGAGCTGTTTTTT
once TRBJ2-7 TRBV27 TRBD1 CASWDSPYEQYF TGTGCCAGCTGGGACAGCCCATACGAGCAGTACTTC
once TRBJ2-5 TRBV5-1 TRBD1 CASSVGQRETQYF TGCGCCAGCAGCGTGGGACAGCGCGAGACCCAGTACTTC
- TRBJ2-1 TRBV12-5 TRBD1 CASALQRGTGGAGLPPHNEQFF TGTGCTAGTGCCCTCCAAAGGGGGACAGGGGGCGCCGGTCTCCCCCCGCACAATGAGCAGTTCTTC
- TRBJ2-1 TRBV14 - CASSHSNEQFF TGTGCCAGCAGCCATAGCAATGAGCAGTTCTTC
- TRBJ1-2 TRBV5-1 - CASSLLGAEGGYTF TGCGCCAGCAGCTTGTTGGGGGCCGAGGGTGGCTACACCTTC
- TRBJ2-7 TRBV15 - CATSRVQNPPYEQYF TGTGCCACCAGCAGAGTACAGAATCCCCCCTACGAGCAGTACTTC
- TRBJ1-3 TRBV28 - CASSPAGPNTIYF TGTGCCAGCAGCCCGGCGGGGCCGAACACCATATATTTT
- TRBJ1-1 TRBV10-3 TRBD1 CAIRGGQTAEAFF TGTGCCATCAGGGGGGGACAGACCGCTGAAGCTTTCTTT
- TRBJ2-1 TRBV6-5 TRBD2 CASSYSGSGHYNEQFF TGTGCCAGCAGTTACTCGGGTAGCGGGCACTACAATGAGCAGTTCTTC
- TRBJ2-1 TRBV6-6 TRBD2 CASSSERDYNEQFF TGTGCCAGCAGTTCGGAGCGGGACTACAATGAGCAGTTCTTC
- TRBJ2-1 TRBV5-1 TRBD1 CASSLRTGPYNEQFF TGCGCCAGCAGCTTGAGGACAGGGCCCTACAATGAGCAGTTCTTC
- TRBJ2-1 TRBV10-2 TRBD1 CASKGTGGLNEQFF TGCGCCAGCAAGGGGACAGGGGGCCTCAATGAGCAGTTCTTC
- TRBJ2-2 TRBV4-2 - CASSQAFLASTGELFF TGTGCCAGCAGCCAAGCTTTTCTAGCTAGCACCGGGGAGCTGTTTTTT
- TRBJ1-4 TRBV28 - CASSPLGRTNEKLFF TGTGCCAGCAGTCCCCTTGGCAGAACTAATGAAAAACTGTTTTTT
- TRBJ1-2 TRBV30 TRBD1 CAWSGGTVSGGYTF TGTGCCTGGAGTGGTGGGACAGTAAGTGGAGGCTACACCTTC
- TRBJ2-1 TRBV11-2 TRBD2 CASRALSGRRHNEQFF TGTGCCAGCAGAGCTTTATCCGGGAGGAGGCACAATGAGCAGTTCTTC